This T cell receptor beta chain was recovered during a study of T cells in women clearing cervical HPV infection. A remark on this clone: Read coverage stops 3 residues before the CDR3 terminus; the germline J gene supplies the remainder.

V shed 3 bases and J 3 bases; nucleotides not matched to a gene: 8. The germline V gene encodes CDR1 GTSNPN and CDR2 SVGIG (reference sequence). The CDR3 extends over 15 amino acids. Using immunoSEQ multiplex PCR, the repertoire was profiled, and TCRdb retains in-frame clones only, with some absent. The sample's table shows 27,000 or so clones. Source material: blood buffy coat. The sequence derives from a woman between 18 and 75 years old with a cervical HPV16 infection that either progressed to CIN3+ or cleared (not recorded which). The chain combines TRBV30 with TRBJ2-5; 9 bases map to TRBD1. CDR3 loop: CAWSAGQGGKETQYF. The DNA read from the CDR3 is TGTGCCTGGAGCGCGGGACAGGGAGGCAAAGAGACC. Filled out from reference TRBV30 and TRBJ2-5, the complete variable domain reads SQTIHQWPATLVQPVGSPLSLECTVEGTSNPNLYWYRQAAGRGLQLLFYSVGIGQISSEVPQNLSASRPQDRQFILSSKKLLLSDSGFYLCAWSAGQGGKETQYFGPGTRLLVL.